Reported below is one T cell receptor (beta chain). Antigen: not known. This entry is derived from a study of post-analysis software for immune sequencing data. On the study more broadly: Secondary progressive, relapsing-remitting and progressive-relapsing multiple sclerosis were among the included disease courses. Points from the study as a whole: Versus controls, multiple sclerosis patients showed significantly lower diversity (normalized Chao1). Relative to controls, patients had a few TRBV segments at higher frequency, with TRBV5-6, TRBV5-1 and TRBV20-1 among these.

Germline CDR1 and CDR2: SQVTM and ANQGSEA. The CDR3 has 14 residues. With 4 bases removed from V and 2 bases from J, the gap between germline ends came to 15 bases. Incorporated into the TCR beta cDNA libraries were unique molecular identifiers, which served to reduce PCR and sequencing biases. Each batch of roughly 0.95 to 10 million T cells produced approximately 470,000 cDNA molecules. TCRdb called the PCR reads again in MiXCR, with one record for every CDR3 protein. The sample lists 380,000 or so distinct CDR3 sequences, about a third seen once, with about an eighth in the top ten. The J gene is TRBJ2-7, the V gene TRBV29-1, with D maybe TRBD1 (5 bases). The TCR originated in a girl aged 5 to 17 with multiple sclerosis. The sequencing input was blood. CDR3 sequence: CSVAQGRSTYEQYF. CDR3 DNA sequence: TGCAGCGTTGCCCAGGGCAGGTCTACCTACGAGCAGTACTTC.